Described below is a single T cell receptor (beta chain) sequence and its context. Its specificity is unknown. Generated by immunoSEQ multiplex PCR, the TCRdb table keeps only in-frame clones and is missing some. The top ten clones hold 13% to 15% of a sample with over 8,500 clones, 75% to 85% of them seen once. Trimming took off 3 bases at V and 1 base at J, with 6 bases between the two ends. The CDR3 runs 13 residues. The germline CDR1 and CDR2 sequences are GTSNPN and SVGIG (reference sequence). This sample stems from a study of T cell repertoires in ileal Crohn's disease. Study details: Patients had a median 7.9-year disease duration, and less than 40% were active smokers. About half of patients got postoperative therapy: about ten thiopurines, under 20 anti-TNF. Study results and limitations: Compared with non-smokers, active smokers at surgery showed more clonal expansions.

The time point is: neoterminal ileum biopsy at postoperative endoscopy, about 6 months after surgery. This clonotype was obtained from an adult with Crohn's disease. Sequenced material: ileal tissue. The chain links TRBV30 to TRBJ2-2; no definite D call. In nucleotides, the CDR3 is TGTGCCTGGAGACTTGGGAACACCGGGGAGCTGTTTTTT. This sequence encodes CAWRLGNTGELFF.